The 32 T cell receptor beta chains presented below share a single source sample, sequenced in a study of blood T cell repertoires in COVID-19. Produced via immunoSEQ multiplex PCR; TCRdb's table is partial and in-frame only. The sample has about 40,000 clones, more than 85% seen once; the top ten hold around 20%. Material for sequencing was peripheral blood. These TCRs come from a man between 45 and 60 years old in a cohort sampled during active COVID-19.

This clone was counted between two and nine times. The chain employs TRBV11-3 and TRBJ1-1; the D gene is possibly TRBD1 (5 bases). The CDR3 has 16 amino acids. Per germline, CDR1 SGHNT and CDR2 YENEEA. Trimming pared 0 bases from V and 3 bases from J, leaving 14 bases between. CDR3 sequence: CASSLEGWGVYTEAFF. The CDR3 region has the DNA TGTGCCAGCAGCTTAGAAGGATGGGGGGTATACACTGAAGCTTTCTTT.

This sequence joins TRBV2 and TRBJ2-5, with 12 bases lining up with TRBD2. This CDR3 comprises 14 residues. V lost 6 bases and J lost 3; bases outside the gene matches: 2. Germline V gene sequence: CDR1 SNHLY, CDR2 FYNNEI. Here the CDR3 DNA reads TGTGCCAGCAGGAGGACTAGCGGGAAAGAGACCCAGTACTTC. Its protein is CASRRTSGKETQYF.

The chain carries TRBV5-4 and TRBJ2-5; TRBD1 might be the D (6 bases). V was pared by 0 bases and J by 6 bases, with 15 bases between. The CDR3 has 15 amino acids. The germline V gene has CDR1 SGHNT and CDR2 YYREEE (reference sequence). The CDR3 DNA is TGTGCCAGCAGCTTGGAACAGGGAGTGAGGAAGACCCAGTACTTC. The encoded protein is CASSLEQGVRKTQYF.

This clone was counted a single time. The chain couples TRBV19 to TRBJ1-4; TRBD1 might be the D (6 bases). V lost 6 bases, J lost 4 bases, and 12 bases lay in between. The CDR3 loop spans 14 amino acids. Germline lookup yields CDR1 LNHDA and CDR2 SQIVND (reference sequence). CDR3 amino acids: CASRYRAINEKLFF. CDR3 nucleotide sequence: TGTGCCAGTAGATACAGGGCGATTAATGAAAAACTGTTTTTT.

The J gene is TRBJ2-3, the V gene TRBV5-1, with TRBD2 identical over 9 bases. The ends lost 4 bases at V and 2 bases at J; junction bases unmatched: 5. The CDR3 has 15 residues. Germline assignment: CDR1 SGHRS and CDR2 YFSETQ. The CDR3 region has the DNA TGCGCCAGCAGCCCTAGCGGGACCTTCACAGATACGCAGTATTTT. This codes for CASSPSGTFTDTQYF.

The chain employs TRBV6-1 and TRBJ2-5, with 10 bases identical to TRBD2. The CDR3 spans 19 residues. The J segment lost 1 base and the V segment lost 0 bases, leaving 11 bases of the junction unmatched. Germline V gene sequence: CDR1 MNHNS, CDR2 SASEGT. CDR3 region: CASSEAALAGALGQETQYF. The CDR3 DNA is TGTGCCAGCAGTGAAGCAGCTCTAGCGGGAGCTTTGGGCCAAGAGACCCAGTACTTC.

The V gene is TRBV9, the J gene TRBJ2-7; 9 positions agree with TRBD2. Losses at the gene ends were 2 bases for V and 8 bases for J; bases not matched to a gene: 5. The CDR3 consists of 13 residues. CDR1 and CDR2 (germline): SGDLS, YYNGEE. CDR3 sequence (DNA): TGTGCCAGCAGCGTTACCGGGACTAGCAAGCAGTACGTC. Its translation: CASSVTGTSKQYV.

This clone was counted a single time. The chain employs TRBV7-2 and TRBJ1-4; D gene uncertain. Trimming shortened V by 0 bases and J by 5 bases, and 7 bases separated the two germline ends. The CDR3 has 14 residues. CDR1 and CDR2 (germline): SGHTA, FQGNSA. The CDR3 is CASSLAHLNEKLFF. The CDR3 DNA reads as TGTGCCAGCAGCTTAGCCCATCTAAATGAAAAACTGTTTTTT.

This chain connects TRBV30 to TRBJ2-1; tentatively, D is TRBD1 (5 bases). Per the germline V gene, CDR1 is GTSNPN and CDR2 is SVGIG (reference sequence). V shed 5 bases and J shed 3 bases, with 11 bases lying between them. There are 13 residues in the CDR3. The CDR3 region is CAWSDSLYNEQFF. The CDR3 nucleotides are TGTGCCTGGTCCGACAGCCTCTACAATGAGCAGTTCTTC.

The chain carries TRBV3-1 (or the pseudogene TRBV3-2) and TRBJ2-7, with 9 positions matching TRBD2. Per the germline V gene, CDR1 is LGHDT and CDR2 is YNNKEL (reference sequence). Trimming at V came to 5 bases and at J to 5 bases, leaving 7 bases not matched to a gene. The CDR3 loop spans 14 amino acids. This chain's CDR3 is CASSSGTSIHEQYF. CDR3 nucleotides: TGTGCCAGCAGCTCCGGGACTAGCATCCACGAGCAGTACTTC.

The V gene is TRBV30, the J gene TRBJ1-2; TRBD1 aligns across 7 bases. V lost 4 bases to trimming and J lost 4 bases; unmatched junction nucleotides: 18. CDR1 is GTSNPN, CDR2 SVGIG, per germline (reference sequence). This CDR3 region has 17 residues. CDR3 nucleotides: TGTGCCTGGAAGTTTTTACGGGACAGCATCTTTCCCTATGGCTACACCTTC. Translating gives CAWKFLRDSIFPYGYTF.

The chain carries TRBV6-5 and TRBJ1-1, with TRBD1 as a possible D gene (6 bases). CDR1 and CDR2 (germline): MNHEY, SVGAGI. Trimming pared 5 bases from V and 5 bases from J, leaving 18 bases between. The CDR3 is made up of 15 amino acids. CDR3 DNA sequence: TGTGCCAGCAGTCCTCCCTCGACAGGCCGAACTGAAGCTTTCTTT. Translation: CASSPPSTGRTEAFF.

CDR3 sequence: CASSVQGGGEKLFF. The CDR3 DNA reads as TGTGCCAGCAGTGTACAGGGGGGAGGTGAAAAACTGTTTTTT. This chain uses TRBV27 with TRBJ1-4, with TRBD1 identical over 8 bases. V trimming: 5 bases; J trimming: 7 bases; junction bases outside the gene matches: 6. The CDR3 spans 14 residues. Germline V gives CDR1 MNHEY, CDR2 SMNVEV (reference sequence). The complete variable domain, with remaining parts taken from reference TRBV27 and TRBJ1-4, reads EAQVTQNPRYLITVTGKKLTVTCSQNMNHEYMSWYRQDPGLGLRQIYYSMNVEVTDKGDVPEGYKVSRKEKRNFPLILESPSPNQTSLYFCASSVQGGGEKLFFGSGTQLSVL.

The chain combines TRBV6-1 with TRBJ2-3; D gene uncertain. The germline V gene encodes CDR1 MNHNS and CDR2 SASEGT. There are 13 residues in the CDR3. Deletions cut 2 bases from V and 1 base from J, with 4 bases between. CDR3 in DNA: TGTGCCAGCAGTGAAACGGGCACAGATACGCAGTATTTT. This codes for CASSETGTDTQYF.

Of note for this clone: One end of the junction varies from germline; a read error may be responsible. CDR3 residues: CASSPYERAGETQYF. CDR3 bases: TGTGCTAGCAGCCCTTACGAGAGGGCCGGAGAGACCCAGTACTTC. The V and J genes are TRBV7-7 and TRBJ2-5, with TRBD2 as a possible D gene (5 bases). Germline V gene lookup returns CDR1 SSHAT and CDR2 FNYEAQ (reference sequence). The CDR3 loop spans 15 amino acids.

CDR3 coding DNA: TGTGCCAGCAGTGAAGCCCCTACCCTTCCGGGACTAGCGTACGAGCAGTACGTC. This sequence encodes CASSEAPTLPGLAYEQYV. The J gene is TRBJ2-7, the V gene TRBV6-1, with 10 bases lining up with TRBD2. The germline V gene encodes CDR1 MNHNS and CDR2 SASEGT. V shed 0 bases, J shed 4 bases, and the junction held 12 bases outside the gene matches. The CDR3 spans 18 residues.

The V gene is TRBV19, the J gene TRBJ2-3; the match to TRBD2 covers 8 bases. The V gene's germline CDR1 is LNHDA and CDR2 SQIVND (reference sequence). V lost 5 bases, J lost 3 bases, and 7 bases stayed unmatched. This CDR3 has 15 residues. The DNA of the CDR3 is TGTGCCAGTAGTCAACGGGGGGGCGGGACAGATACGCAGTATTTT. Translated, it gives CASSQRGGGTDTQYF.

The rearrangement uses TRBV9 and TRBJ2-7, with 12 bases aligning to TRBD1. This CDR3 has 15 amino acids. After removal of 4 bases from V and 8 bases from J, the junction contained 10 bases not matched to a gene. In germline, CDR1 is SGDLS, CDR2 YYNGEE. The CDR3 spells CASSLSGTGGDQQYF. CDR3 in DNA: TGTGCCAGCAGCTTATCCGGGACAGGGGGCGACCAGCAGTACTTC. Full variable domain (outside the CDR3, taken from reference TRBV9 and TRBJ2-7): DSGVTQTPKHLITATGQRVTLRCSPRSGDLSVYWYQQSLDQGLQFLIQYYNGEERAKGNILERFSAQQFPDLHSELNLSSLELGDSALYFCASSLSGTGGDQQYFGPGTRLTVT.

By frequency in the sample, this clone is large (0.1 to 1%). The chain has TRBV9 and TRBJ2-3; a weak D match, TRBD2 (5 bases). Per the germline V gene, CDR1 is SGDLS and CDR2 is YYNGEE. The V and J ends lost 4 bases and 1 base respectively, with 13 bases between them. The CDR3 is 15 amino acids. CDR3 residues: CASSPSGRGTDTQYF. In nucleotides, the CDR3 is TGTGCCAGCAGCCCCTCCGGGCGGGGCACAGATACGCAGTATTTT. Together with reference TRBV9 and TRBJ2-3, the CDR3 gives the full variable domain: DSGVTQTPKHLITATGQRVTLRCSPRSGDLSVYWYQQSLDQGLQFLIQYYNGEERAKGNILERFSAQQFPDLHSELNLSSLELGDSALYFCASSPSGRGTDTQYFGPGTRLTVL.

This clone has just one count. This chain uses TRBV28 with TRBJ2-5, with TRBD1 identical over 10 bases. The V segment lost 8 bases and the J segment 5 bases; nucleotides outside the gene matches: 14. CDR1 is MDHEN, CDR2 SYDVKM, per germline. The CDR3 loop spans 16 amino acids. The DNA for the CDR3 is TGTGCCAGCGGACCCCGCGGGACAGGGGTAGCTGAGACCCAGTACTTC. This translates into CASGPRGTGVAETQYF.

The V and J genes are TRBV6-1 and TRBJ1-2; D might be TRBD1 (5 bases). The CDR3 length is 14 residues. Germline loops: CDR1 MNHNS, CDR2 SASEGT. V dropped 3 bases and J dropped 4 bases, with 12 bases sitting between them. The CDR3 protein is CASSEFRESYGYTF. The DNA of the CDR3 is TGTGCCAGCAGTGAGTTCAGGGAATCCTATGGCTACACCTTC.

The rearrangement joins TRBV7-9 to TRBJ2-2, with 7 bases fitting TRBD2. Germline V gene sequence: CDR1 SEHNR, CDR2 FQNEAQ (reference sequence). Germline trimming cut 4 bases from V and 6 bases from J; bases unmatched to any gene: 11. The CDR3 extends over 16 amino acids. Written as DNA, the CDR3 is TGTGCCAGCAGCTCCAGCGGGACGCCTTTGGCCGGGGAGCTGTTTTTT. It encodes CASSSSGTPLAGELFF.

The chain employs TRBV4-1 and TRBJ1-6; 7 bases are a match to TRBD1. With 4 bases clipped from V and 7 bases from J, the junction kept 7 bases outside the gene matches. CDR3 length: 15 amino acids. Germline V gene data show CDR1 as MGHRA and CDR2 as YSYEKL. The CDR3 DNA sequence: TGCGCCAGCAGCCTCCGGGACAGCTCGAATTCACCCCTCCACTTT. It translates to CASSLRDSSNSPLHF.

This clone has more than one count but fewer than ten. The rearrangement joins TRBV7-6 to TRBJ2-2, with TRBD1 matching over 7 bases. This CDR3 spans 17 amino acids. Germline lookup yields CDR1 SGHVS and CDR2 FNYEAQ. J gave up 1 base and V 4 bases, and 9 bases lay outside the gene matches. CDR3 sequence (DNA): TGTGCCAGCAGCTCCTGGGACAGACCTAAGAACACCGGGGAGCTGTTTTTT. The encoded protein is CASSSWDRPKNTGELFF. Combining the CDR3 with reference TRBV7-6 and TRBJ2-2 gives the whole variable domain GAGVSQSPRYKVTKRGQDVALRCDPISGHVSLYWYRQALGQGPEFLTYFNYEAQQDKSGLPNDRFSAERPEGSISTLTIQRTEQRDSAMYRCASSSWDRPKNTGELFFGEGSRLTVL.

The chain combines TRBV11-2 with TRBJ1-3; tentative D call: TRBD1 (5 bases). The V end lost 0 bases, the J end lost 7 bases, and 16 bases lay between the germline ends. Germline V gene lookup returns CDR1 SGHAT and CDR2 FQNNGV. This CDR3 is built from 16 residues. Here the CDR3 reads CASSLDTQGGWNTIYF. DNA for the CDR3: TGTGCCAGCAGCTTAGATACCCAGGGAGGGTGGAACACCATATATTTT.

This chain links TRBV21-1 with TRBJ2-7; no DNA check was done on the table's D call, TRBD1. TRBV21-1 is shown as a pseudogene. CDR3 size: 14 residues. The CDR3 is CASSTLQGEYEQYV. CDR3 coding DNA: TGTGCCAGCAGCACCTTACAGGGGGAGTACGAGCAGTACGTC.

J is TRBJ2-7 and V is TRBV14; D is perhaps TRBD1 (5 bases). Trimming took off 3 bases at V and 2 bases at J, with 17 bases between the two ends. Germline assignment: CDR1 SGHDN and CDR2 FVKESK. The CDR3 runs to 16 residues. CDR3 in amino acids: CASSHSQAGFPYEQYF. The CDR3 bases are TGTGCCAGCAGCCACTCCCAGGCAGGGTTCCCCTACGAGCAGTACTTC.

The chain recombines TRBV29-1 with TRBJ2-7, with a weak D call TRBD2 (7 bases). This CDR3 is 13 amino acids long. Trimming took 4 bases from V and 2 from J, leaving 12 bases between them. Germline loops: CDR1 SQVTM, CDR2 ANQGSEA. The CDR3 sequence: CSVAGGRAYEQYF. The CDR3 nucleotides read TGCAGCGTTGCGGGGGGCCGGGCCTACGAGCAGTACTTC.

The chain links TRBV4-3 to TRBJ1-1; D remains unclear. With 0 bases removed from V and 11 bases from J, the gap between germline ends came to 19 bases. In germline, CDR1 is LGHNA, CDR2 YSLEER. The CDR3 contains 15 residues. The chain's CDR3 is CASSQDMSRSGGAFF. For the CDR3, the DNA is TGCGCCAGCAGCCAAGATATGTCGCGGTCCGGCGGGGCTTTCTTT.

This sequence joins TRBV4-3 and TRBJ1-1; D is possibly TRBD1 (5 bases). Germline V gives CDR1 LGHNA, CDR2 YSLEER. The CDR3 has 16 residues. The germline V and J ends were trimmed by 0 bases and 8 bases, with 19 bases remaining between them. The CDR3 DNA follows: TGCGCCAGCAGCCAAGATGCGGGGGAACAGACACCCGAAGCTTTCTTT. It encodes CASSQDAGEQTPEAFF.

This clone has just one count. The CDR3 coding sequence is TGTGCCAGCAGCGATAATAGGAACACTGAAGCTTTCTTT. Translating gives CASSDNRNTEAFF. V usage is TRBV9 and J usage is TRBJ1-1, with unresolved D. The CDR3 has 13 amino acids. The germline gives CDR1 SGDLS, CDR2 YYNGEE. V lost 3 bases, J lost 1 base, and 7 bases lay in between.

Only a few counts were recorded for this clone. The chain is built from TRBV6-7 and TRBJ2-7; 11 nucleotides line up with TRBD2. TRBV6-7 is an ORF, with its function uncertain. This CDR3 region has 17 residues. With 4 bases clipped from V and 4 bases from J, the junction kept 12 bases outside the gene matches. The CDR3 region is CASSLAGGTSGRYEQYV. The CDR3 DNA sequence: TGTGCCAGCAGTTTGGCAGGAGGGACTAGCGGACGTTACGAGCAGTACGTC.